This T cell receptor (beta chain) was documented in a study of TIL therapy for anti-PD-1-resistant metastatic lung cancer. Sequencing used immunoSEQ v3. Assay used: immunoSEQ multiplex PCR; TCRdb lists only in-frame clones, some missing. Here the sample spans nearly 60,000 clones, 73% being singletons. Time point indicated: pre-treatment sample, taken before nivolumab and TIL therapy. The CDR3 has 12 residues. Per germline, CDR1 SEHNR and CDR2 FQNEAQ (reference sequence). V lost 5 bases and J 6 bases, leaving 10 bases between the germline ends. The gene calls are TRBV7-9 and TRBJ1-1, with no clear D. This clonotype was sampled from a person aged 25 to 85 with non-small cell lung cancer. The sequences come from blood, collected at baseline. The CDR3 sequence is CASSDTLAEAFF. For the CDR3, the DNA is TGTGCCAGCAGCGATACCCTAGCTGAAGCTTTCTTT.